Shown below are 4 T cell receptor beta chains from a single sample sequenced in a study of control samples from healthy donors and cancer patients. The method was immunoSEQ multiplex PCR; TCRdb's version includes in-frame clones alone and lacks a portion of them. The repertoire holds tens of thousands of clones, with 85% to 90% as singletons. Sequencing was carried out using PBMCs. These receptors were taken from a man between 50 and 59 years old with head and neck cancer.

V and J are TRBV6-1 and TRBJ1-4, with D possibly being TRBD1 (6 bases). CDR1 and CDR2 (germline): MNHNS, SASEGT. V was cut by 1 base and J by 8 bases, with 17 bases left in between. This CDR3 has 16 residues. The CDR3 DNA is TGTGCCAGCAGTGAAGGCGGGGGCGCGGGTTGGGAAAAACTGTTTTTT. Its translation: CASSEGGGAGWEKLFF.

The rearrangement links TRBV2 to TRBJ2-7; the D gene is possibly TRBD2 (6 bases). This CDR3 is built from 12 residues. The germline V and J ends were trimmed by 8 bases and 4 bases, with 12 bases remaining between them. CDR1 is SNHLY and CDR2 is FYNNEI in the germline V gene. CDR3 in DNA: TGTGCCAGCCATCCCGCGGGATACGAGCAGTACTTC. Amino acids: CASHPAGYEQYF.

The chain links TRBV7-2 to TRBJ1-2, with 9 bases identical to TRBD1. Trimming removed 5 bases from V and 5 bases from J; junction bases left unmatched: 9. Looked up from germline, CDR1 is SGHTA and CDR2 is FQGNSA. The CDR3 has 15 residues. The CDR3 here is CASSPGDRAVYGYTF. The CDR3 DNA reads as TGTGCCAGCAGCCCTGGGGACAGGGCAGTTTATGGCTACACCTTC.

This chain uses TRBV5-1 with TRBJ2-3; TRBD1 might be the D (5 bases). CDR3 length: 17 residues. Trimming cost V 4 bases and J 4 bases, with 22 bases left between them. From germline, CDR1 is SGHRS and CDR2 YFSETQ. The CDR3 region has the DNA TGCGCCAGCAGCCCTGTAGTGGCAGGGATATTAGCAGATACGCAGTATTTT. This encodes CASSPVVAGILADTQYF.